The sequence of this TCR beta chain was determined in a study of OX40 agonist ivuxolimab in advanced cancers. The cohort excluded patients with autoimmune disease history or systemic immunosuppression. Produced via immunoSEQ multiplex PCR; TCRdb's table is partial and in-frame only. This table has about 63,000 clones, more than 85% appearing once. Trimming took off 7 bases at V and 4 bases at J, with 10 bases between the two ends. Per the germline V gene, CDR1 is LNHDA and CDR2 is SQIVND (reference sequence). The CDR3 loop spans 12 amino acids. This sequence originates from an adult with an advanced solid tumor such as melanoma, head and neck, liver or kidney cancer. This material consisted of CD4+ or CD8+ T cells sorted from blood, taken in a trial of the OX40 agonist ivuxolimab. The rearrangement joins TRBV19 to TRBJ2-5; D tentatively fits TRBD1 or TRBD2 (5 bases each). The CDR3 coding sequence is TGTGCCAGTAAAGATGGGGGAGAGACCCAGTACTTC. Protein sequence: CASKDGGETQYF.